This T cell receptor (beta chain) was recorded in a study of T cell responses to AZD1222 COVID-19 vaccine (dated by TCRdb to about 2021). For the study in its entirety: A total of about 240 trial participants underwent TCR sequencing, of whom nearly 210 received two doses of AZD1222 and 26 received two doses of the MenACWY control vaccine. Trial participants were enrolled by age into 18-55, 56-69 and 70-plus year subgroups, with around 150, 28 and 57 TCR-sequenced participants respectively.

The paper's findings and limits, for the study overall: Spike-specific TCR breadth and depth rose significantly after two AZD1222 doses compared with day 0 and with MenACWY recipients. In the small 56-69-year group, the increase in depth fell short of significance, most likely because of low power. Nearly half of unique spike-specific TCRs reportedly recognized epitopes outside regions mutated in the B.1.351 and B.1.1.7 variants. The vaccine-associated CD4 TCRs covered the entire spike protein, and the dominant responses fell in regions 160-218 and 743-854. Conclusions about previously exposed vaccinees were limited because only six AZD1222 recipients were SARS-CoV-2 seropositive at baseline. Most participants were white British and females outnumbered males, and the authors suggested that clonal diversity may have been underestimated. Because no day 14 peak-response samples were available, the repertoires could be characterized only after the peak T cell response.

V is pared back by 2 bases and J by 5 bases, with 18 bases lying between the germline termini. Its CDR3 holds 16 amino acids, cysteine through phenylalanine. Just the 48-base CDR3 DNA is kept, in frame starting at base 1. The germline V gene specifies SGHVS as CDR1 and FNYEAQ as CDR2. The CDR3 regions of human TCRbeta chains were subjected to immunosequencing. The study's own analysis went as follows. Repertoire TCRs were matched against a reference library of SARS-CoV-2-specific TCRs generated with the MIRA antigen-specificity platform. Breadth was defined as the fraction of unique TCRs that were SARS-CoV-2-associated, and depth was defined as the fraction of total T cells that were SARS-CoV-2-associated. Using the MIRA data, each spike-specific TCR was mapped to the spike region that the TCR reacts to and placed in a CD4 or CD8 class. Log10-transformed breadth and depth values were compared by one-way ANOVA with Sidak's multiple comparisons tests. TCRdb took over this immuneACCESS table, retaining in-frame rearrangements with V and J assigned. Such tables are incomplete; in checked studies, under half of the missing clones stem from an unresolved V gene, and the remainder is unexplained. V, J and clone size reflect that table, while D and trimming were determined from the DNA. Recorded for this sample are some 170,000 clones; approximately 90% of them occurred a single time. Roughly 4% of the sample is held by the ten biggest clonotypes.

Worth noting for this clone: It lacks a known antigen. It has no much larger one-base neighbor in the sample; base qualities were not kept.

This sample's time point label indicates: about 28 days (+/-7) after the second vaccine dose. Because spike-specific TCR depth and breadth did not differ between the two schedules, AZD1222 recipients who got a second dose at roughly 4 weeks were pooled with those who got a second dose at roughly 12 weeks. The vaccinee samples were drawn from two UK trials, COV001 and COV002, one of which was a single-blind randomized controlled phase 2/3 trial testing AZD1222 (ChAdOx1 nCoV-19) in healthy adults. For TCRbeta chain sequencing, PBMC samples were collected from trial participants at day 0 and at day 28 after the second dose.

The sequencing here drew on peripheral blood, taken 28 days after the second AZD1222 dose. The chain couples TRBV7-6 to TRBJ1-1; matching of 5 bases hints at TRBD1 as the D gene. This TCR was recovered from an adult who received the AZD1222 COVID-19 vaccine. This receptor has the CDR3 CASSLIWLGGDTEAFF. The nucleotide sequence reads TGTGCCAGCAGCTTAATTTGGCTCGGGGGTGATACTGAAGCTTTCTTT. With all but the CDR3 taken from the reference TRBV7-6 and TRBJ1-1 genes, the full variable domain is: GAGVSQSPRYKVTKRGQDVALRCDPISGHVSLYWYRQALGQGPEFLTYFNYEAQQDKSGLPNDRFSAERPEGSISTLTIQRTEQRDSAMYRCASSLIWLGGDTEAFFGQGTRLTVV.